This passage covers 23 T cell receptor beta chains from one sample sequenced in a study of tumor and adjacent non-tumor tissue in lung cancer. RNA was extracted from bulk tissue without any cell sorting. More than 3 cm separated this lung sample from the edge of the tumor. TCRbeta libraries were built with three rounds of nested PCR, modified from ARM-PCR. TCRdb re-called the multiplex PCR reads with MiXCR, one entry per CDR3 protein. The sample has around 60,000 distinct CDR3 sequences, about 61% seen once; the top ten hold roughly 35%. The sequenced sample consisted of distant non-tumor lung tissue. The receptors shown here come from a man between 65 and 85 years old with non-small cell lung cancer.

A note on this clonotype: A much more abundant neighbour one base away suggests this may be a read error. This chain joins TRBV10-3 and TRBJ2-3; TRBD2 aligns across 8 bases. CDR1 is ENHRY, CDR2 SYGVKD, per germline. This CDR3 is 14 amino acids long. The DNA for the CDR3 is TGTGCCATCAGTCGGGGGGGCCTCACAGATGCGCAGTATTTT. It codes for CAISRGGLTDAQYF.

This clonotype came up many times. V and J are TRBV28 and TRBJ2-1; D possibly corresponds to TRBD1 (5 bases). The ends were cut back, 3 bases at V and 0 bases at J, with 9 bases in the middle. The CDR3 totals 15 residues. Germline CDR1 MDHEN, CDR2 SYDVKM. DNA for the CDR3: TGTGCCAGCAGTTTTAGGGGTTACTCCTACAATGAGCAGTTCTTC. Translated: CASSFRGYSYNEQFF.

Worth noting for this clonotype: It may be a read error: a sequence one base away is much more abundant. The CDR3 DNA sequence: TGTGCCAGCAGTTACTCTGTATCGGGCTCCTACAATGAGCAGTCCTTC. Its protein product is CASSYSVSGSYNEQSF. The genes are TRBV6-5 and TRBJ2-1; D call uncertain. The CDR3 covers 16 residues. Germline V gene data show CDR1 as MNHEY and CDR2 as SVGAGI.

This clonotype was seen only a few times. Possible read error: a much larger clone is one base away. The rearrangement joins TRBV6-2 or TRBV6-3 to TRBJ2-3, with D maybe TRBD2 (5 bases). CDR1 and CDR2 from the germline V gene are MNHEY and SVGEGT. The CDR3 spans 15 residues. Here the CDR3 reads CAISYLGLLGDTQYF. The CDR3 DNA follows: TGTGCCATCAGTTACCTCGGTCTACTAGGAGATACGCAGTATTTT.

In regard to this clonotype: Because the CDR3 is missing its conserved closing phenylalanine or tryptophan, this is likely a read error. No DNA is shown, since the ends of the CDR3 on it are uncertain; the CDR3 is the one TCRdb lists. V gene TRBV11-2 combines with J gene TRBJ2-1; the table's D call, TRBD1, was not checked against the DNA. The CDR3 is 13 residues long, counting both termini. The V gene's germline CDR1 is SGHAT and CDR2 FQNNGV. CDR3 sequence: CASGIPKGGEHFL.

The chain joins TRBV20-1 to TRBJ2-7; perhaps D is TRBD1 or TRBD2 (5 bases each). CDR1 is DFQATT and CDR2 is SNEGSKA in the germline V gene (reference sequence). This CDR3 has 15 amino acids. V lost 0 bases and J 6 bases, leaving 18 bases between the germline ends. CDR3 nucleotide sequence: TGCAGTGCTAGAGATCAGGGACGGGCCTCGATCGAGCAGTACTTC. Its protein product is CSARDQGRASIEQYF.

The chain carries TRBV6-6 and TRBJ2-1, with 8 bases fitting TRBD2. The length of the CDR3 is 14 residues. The V segment lost 9 bases and the J segment 0 bases; nucleotides outside the gene matches: 4. The germline gives CDR1 MNHNY, CDR2 SVGAGI (reference sequence). CDR3 sequence: CASKLADSYNEQFF. The CDR3 DNA follows: TGTGCCAGTAAACTAGCGGACTCCTACAATGAGCAGTTCTTC.

This chain joins TRBV28 and TRBJ1-1; TRBD1 might be the D (5 bases). CDR1 MDHEN and CDR2 SYDVKM come from the germline V gene. The CDR3 has 11 amino acids. Trimming took off 8 bases at V and 8 bases at J, with 12 bases between the two ends. CDR3 nucleotides: TGTGCCAGCTACCTGGGGACGGAAGCTTTCTTT. This encodes CASYLGTEAFF.

This clonotype was recorded many times. The chain recombines TRBV14 with TRBJ2-2; 7 positions match TRBD1. The ends lost 0 bases at V and 0 bases at J; junction bases unmatched: 4. The CDR3 has 17 residues. The germline V gene encodes CDR1 SGHDN and CDR2 FVKESK. The CDR3 nucleotides are TGTGCCAGCAGCCAAGATCACGGGACAGCGAACACCGGGGAGCTGTTTTTT. This sequence encodes CASSQDHGTANTGELFF.

About this clonotype itself: Lacking the conserved final phenylalanine or tryptophan, this CDR3 likely reflects a read error. J is TRBJ2-1 and V is TRBV11-2; D call uncertain. With 1 base removed from V and 6 bases from J, the gap between germline ends came to 16 bases. The CDR3 contains 16 residues. Per germline, CDR1 SGHAT and CDR2 FQNNGV. In nucleotides, the CDR3 is TGTGCCAGCAGCTTAGGTCTGAGGACCATTAGCAATGAGCAGTTCTAC. Protein sequence: CASSLGLRTISNEQFY.

At least ten counts were recorded for this clonotype. The chain is built from TRBV29-1 and TRBJ2-5; 10 positions agree with TRBD1. Per germline, CDR1 SQVTM and CDR2 ANQGSEA. V shed 0 bases and J 5 bases; nucleotides not matched to a gene: 12. The CDR3 runs 17 residues. DNA of the CDR3: TGCAGCGTTGAAGACCGCTATGGGACAGGGGAGGCGGAGACCCAGTACTTC. Translating gives CSVEDRYGTGEAETQYF.

The chain recombines TRBV5-1 with TRBJ2-2; no definite D call. Germline V gives CDR1 SGHRS, CDR2 YFSETQ. Trimming removed 4 bases at V and 1 base at J, with 11 bases between. The CDR3 is made up of 15 amino acids. This CDR3 reads CASSTRQRNTGELFF. CDR3 nucleotides: TGCGCCAGCAGCACGAGACAACGGAACACCGGGGAGCTGTTTTTT. Supplemented by reference TRBV5-1 and TRBJ2-2, the full variable domain reads KAGVTQTPRYLIKTRGQQVTLSCSPISGHRSVSWYQQTPGQGLQFLFEYFSETQRNKGNFPGRFSGRQFSNSRSEMNVSTLELGDSALYLCASSTRQRNTGELFFGEGSRLTVL.

This clonotype was detected a few times. A much larger clone is a single base away; this may be a read error. The gene calls are TRBV6-5 and TRBJ2-3; 8 bases are shared with TRBD1. Germline CDR1 and CDR2: MNHEY and SVGAGI. The CDR3 is made up of 16 amino acids. The V and J ends lost 7 bases and 4 bases, in that order; junction bases with no gene match: 13. Here the CDR3 reads CASNSLPGQAPDTQYF. In nucleotides, the CDR3 is TGTGCCAGCAATTCGCTTCCGGGACAGGCCCCAGATACGCAGTATTTT.

As to this clonotype: Given a much more abundant clone one base away, this may be a read error. This chain uses TRBV5-4 with TRBJ2-1; 9 bases agree with TRBD1. The CDR3 sequence is 13 residues long. From germline, CDR1 is SGHNT and CDR2 YYREEE (reference sequence). Here the CDR3 reads CASTLQGANEKFF. The CDR3 bases are TGTGCCAGCACCCTACAGGGGGCGAATGAGAAGTTCTTC. The full variable domain, in which reference TRBV5-4 and TRBJ2-1 provide the parts outside the CDR3, is ETGVTQSPTHLIKTRGQQVTLRCSSQSGHNTVSWYQQALGQGPQFIFQYYREEENGRGNFPPRFSGLQFPNYSSELNVNALELDDSALYLCASTLQGANEKFFGPGTRLTVL.

A few counts support this clonotype. This rearrangement joins TRBV4-1 to TRBJ2-7, with TRBD2 matching 14 bases. The germline CDR1 and CDR2 sequences are MGHRA and YSYEKL. The CDR3 is 17 amino acids. V was pared by 3 bases and J by 7 bases, with 11 bases of the junction left unmatched. The CDR3 region has the DNA TGCGCCAGCAGCCAGGGGACTAGCGGGAGAGGGGACGGGGAGCAGTACTTC. Translated: CASSQGTSGRGDGEQYF.

Many counts were recorded for this clonotype. The chain joins TRBV28 to TRBJ2-7; TRBD1 is a possible D gene (5 bases). Deletions cut 10 bases from V and 4 bases from J, with 17 bases between. Germline V gene lookup returns CDR1 MDHEN and CDR2 SYDVKM. The CDR3 loop spans 13 amino acids. CDR3 sequence reads: CATFGQLNYEQYF. CDR3 bases: TGTGCCACCTTCGGACAACTGAATTACGAGCAGTACTTC. Filled out from reference TRBV28 and TRBJ2-7, the complete variable domain reads DVKVTQSSRYLVKRTGEKVFLECVQDMDHENMFWYRQDPGLGLRLIYFSYDVKMKEKGDIPEGYSVSREKKERFSLILESASTNQTSMYLCATFGQLNYEQYFGPGTRLTVT.

Regarding this clonotype: Its ends do not fully match the called genes, so a read error is possible. The chain carries TRBV4-2 and TRBJ2-5; TRBD1 agrees at 7 bases. Germline V gives CDR1 LGHNA, CDR2 YNFKEQ. This CDR3 region has 17 residues. The CDR3 sequence is CASRQGSAPRGQETQYF. As DNA, the CDR3 is TGTGCCAGCAGACAAGGTTCCGCCCCGAGGGGGCAGGAGACCCAGTACTTC.

Details on this clonotype: This could be a read error, since a much larger clone is one nucleotide away. This chain uses TRBV4-1 with TRBJ1-3; TRBD1 is a possible D gene (6 bases). V was pared by 5 bases and J by 2 bases, with 10 bases between. The CDR3 runs 14 residues. Germline CDR1 is MGHRA and CDR2 is YSYEKL. The CDR3 nucleotides read TGCGCCAGCAGCGAAGGGGGAACTGGAAACACCATATATTTT. It yields the protein CASSEGGTGNTIYF.

This clonotype was observed a handful of times. Possible read error: a much larger clone is one base away. V and J are TRBV6-6 and TRBJ1-5; 8 bases line up with TRBD1. The CDR3 sequence is 17 residues long. J lost 4 bases, V lost 6 bases, and 14 bases had no gene match. Looked up from germline, CDR1 is MNHNY and CDR2 is SVGAGI (reference sequence). Written as DNA, the CDR3 is TGTGCCAGCAGCAAGCTTCAGGGGGCGGATGAGAATCAGCCCCAGCATTTT. Its translation: CASSKLQGADENQPQHF.

Comments on this clonotype: Germline and junction disagree at one end, which may indicate a read error. The chain recombines TRBV28 with TRBJ2-7; no clear D. This CDR3 contains 11 residues. CDR1 MDHEN and CDR2 SYDVKM come from the germline V gene. The CDR3 DNA sequence: TGTGCCAGCAGCTCCAAATACGAGCGGTACTTC. It codes for CASSSKYERYF.

Comments on this clonotype: Given a much more abundant clone one base away, this may be a read error. V and J are TRBV29-1 and TRBJ1-1; 8 bases match TRBD1. This CDR3 region has 13 residues. The germline V gene has CDR1 SQVTM and CDR2 ANQGSEA. CDR3 in DNA: TGCAGCGCGAGTCTGACAGGGGACACTGAAGCTTTATTT. This encodes CSASLTGDTEALF. Supplemented by reference TRBV29-1 and TRBJ1-1, the full variable domain reads SAVISQKPSRDICQRGTSLTIQCQVDSQVTMMFWYRQQPGQSLTLIATANQGSEATYESGFVIDKFPISRPNLTFSTLTVSNMSPEDSSIYLCSASLTGDTEALFGQGTRLTVV.

This clonotype has more than one count but fewer than ten. The J gene is TRBJ1-1, the V gene TRBV20-1; a weak D match, TRBD1 (5 bases). V was pared by 7 bases and J by 4 bases, with 16 bases between. The germline V gene has CDR1 DFQATT and CDR2 SNEGSKA (reference sequence). The CDR3 spans 13 residues. This CDR3 reads CSVLDWGGTEAFF. The CDR3 nucleotides are TGCAGTGTTCTAGATTGGGGCGGCACTGAAGCTTTCTTT.

Points on this clonotype: Relative to the germline gene, one junction end is altered; a read error may explain this. The V and J genes are TRBV11-2 and TRBJ1-6, with TRBD1 matching 7 bases. The CDR3 consists of 15 residues. Germline V lookup: CDR1 SGHAT, CDR2 FQNNGV. The CDR3 reads CASNFNQGDNTPLHF. The CDR3, as DNA: TGTGCCAGCAACTTTAACCAGGGGGATAATACACCCCTCCACTTT.